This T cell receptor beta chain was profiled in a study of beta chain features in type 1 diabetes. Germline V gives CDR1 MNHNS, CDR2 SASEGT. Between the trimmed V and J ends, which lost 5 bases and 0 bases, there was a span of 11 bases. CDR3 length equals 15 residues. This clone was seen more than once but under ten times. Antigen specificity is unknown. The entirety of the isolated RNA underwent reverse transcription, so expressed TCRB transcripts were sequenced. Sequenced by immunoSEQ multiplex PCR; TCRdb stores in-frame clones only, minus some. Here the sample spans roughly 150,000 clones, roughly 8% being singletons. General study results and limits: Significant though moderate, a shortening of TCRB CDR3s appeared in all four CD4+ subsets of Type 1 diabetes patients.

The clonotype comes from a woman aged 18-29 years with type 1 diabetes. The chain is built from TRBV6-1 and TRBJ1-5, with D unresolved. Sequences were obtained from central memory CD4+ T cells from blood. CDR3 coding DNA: TGTGCCAGCAGTTCCGTCGAGTATAGCAATCAGCCCCAGCATTTT. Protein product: CASSSVEYSNQPQHF.